The T cell receptor beta chain described here comes from a study of blood T cell repertoires in COVID-19. For the study at large: Whether acute or convalescent, the COVID-19 samples came from the United States, Italy and Spain. From T cells, B-cell-depleted T cells, or PBMCs came the material, which was cDNA or gDNA.

Authors' data handling: Amplification with reference gene primers provided the estimates of nucleated cell counts. TCRdb keeps only in-frame clones here, not all; method: immunoSEQ multiplex PCR. The DNA was the basis for D and trimming; V, J and clone size are from that table. The repertoire holds approximately 26,000 clones, with 90% as singletons. Sequences were obtained from peripheral blood. The source is a woman aged 60-75 years with active COVID-19.

The CDR3 nucleotides read TGTGCCAGCAGCGTAGAGGGGAGGGTCTACAATGAGCAGTTCTTC. Translating gives CASSVEGRVYNEQFF. The rearrangement uses TRBV9 and TRBJ2-1, with 7 bases fitting TRBD2. V was clipped by 0 bases and J by 3 bases; unmatched bases: 3. This CDR3 has 15 amino acids. Germline-derived CDR1 and CDR2 are SGDLS and YYNGEE.